This TCR beta chain is from a study of T cell responses to AZD1222 COVID-19 vaccine. From germline, CDR1 is ENHRY and CDR2 SYGVKD. The germline V and J ends were trimmed by 6 bases and 4 bases, with 12 bases remaining between them. CDR3 length: 13 amino acids. TCRdb keeps only in-frame clones here, not all; method: immunoSEQ multiplex PCR. The table lists more than 100,000 clones, 93% of them singletons. Here the sequenced sample was peripheral blood, taken 28 days after the second AZD1222 dose. The chain combines TRBV10-3 with TRBJ1-2; D remains ambiguous. This TCR came from an adult who received the AZD1222 COVID-19 vaccine. The CDR3 coding sequence is TGTGCCATCAGGGCCACAGACTCCTATGGCTACACCTTC. The encoded protein is CAIRATDSYGYTF.